Presented here are 2 T cell receptor beta chains from one specimen sequenced in a study of blood T cells in healthy people across ages. A sample-barcoded 5' primer and a J-beta primer mix were used in a second PCR of about 7 to 12 cycles. TCRdb redid the calling of the 5' RACE reads with MiXCR, one entry per CDR3 protein. The sample shows almost 550,000 distinct CDR3 sequences, less than 25% of them seen only once. These records were also assigned to another study, of T cells of mothers and their children.

Sequenced material: blood. The receptors derive from a boy younger than 18 in good health.

The CDR3 DNA reads TGTGCCAGCAGTTACTGGCGGGAGTTCTCAGATACGCAGTATTTT. Translation: CASSYWREFSDTQYF. The genes are TRBV6-2 or TRBV6-3 and TRBJ2-3; 7 nucleotides align to TRBD2. Germline V gene sequence: CDR1 MNHEY, CDR2 SVGEGT. This CDR3 contains 15 residues. The junction had 5 bases not matched to a gene; V was cut back by 1 base and J by 4 bases.

The chain couples TRBV20-1 to TRBJ1-2; tentative D call: TRBD1 (5 bases). V was pared by 0 bases and J by 2 bases, with 13 bases between. The germline CDR1 and CDR2 sequences are DFQATT and SNEGSKA (reference sequence). This CDR3 is built from 15 residues. The CDR3 region is CSAREGGAINYGYTF. The CDR3 DNA sequence: TGCAGTGCTAGAGAGGGAGGGGCCATAAACTATGGCTACACCTTC.